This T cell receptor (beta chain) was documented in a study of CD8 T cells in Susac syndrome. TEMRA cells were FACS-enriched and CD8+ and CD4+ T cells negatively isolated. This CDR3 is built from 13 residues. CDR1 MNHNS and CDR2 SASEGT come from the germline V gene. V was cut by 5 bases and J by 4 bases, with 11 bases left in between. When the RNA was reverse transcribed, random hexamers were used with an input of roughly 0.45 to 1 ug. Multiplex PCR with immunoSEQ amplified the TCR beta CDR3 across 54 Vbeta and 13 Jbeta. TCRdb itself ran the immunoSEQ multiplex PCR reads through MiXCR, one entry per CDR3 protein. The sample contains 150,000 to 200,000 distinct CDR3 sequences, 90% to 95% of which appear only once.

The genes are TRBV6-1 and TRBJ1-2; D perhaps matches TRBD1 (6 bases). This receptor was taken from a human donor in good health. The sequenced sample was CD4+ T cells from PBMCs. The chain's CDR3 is CASSFGQSYGYTF. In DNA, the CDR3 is TGTGCCAGCAGTTTTGGACAGTCCTATGGCTACACCTTC.